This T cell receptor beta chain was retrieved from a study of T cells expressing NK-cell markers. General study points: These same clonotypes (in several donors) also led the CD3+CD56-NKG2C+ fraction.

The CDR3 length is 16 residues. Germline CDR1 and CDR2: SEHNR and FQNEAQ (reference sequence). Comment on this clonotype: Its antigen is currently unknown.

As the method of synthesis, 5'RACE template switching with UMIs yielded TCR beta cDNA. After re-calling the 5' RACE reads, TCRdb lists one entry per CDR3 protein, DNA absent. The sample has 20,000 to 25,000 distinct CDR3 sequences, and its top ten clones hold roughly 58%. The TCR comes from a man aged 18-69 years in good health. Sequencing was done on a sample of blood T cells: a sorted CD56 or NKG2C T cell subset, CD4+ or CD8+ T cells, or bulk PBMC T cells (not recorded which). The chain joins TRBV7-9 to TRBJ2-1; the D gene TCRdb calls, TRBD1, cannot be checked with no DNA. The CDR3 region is CASSNSGITIGGEQFF.